Following are 14 T cell receptor beta chains from one sample sequenced in a study of T cell clusters in autoimmune cytopenias. TRB rearrangements were amplified by touch-down multiplex PCR with mixed TRB-A/B primers. TCRdb re-called the multiplex PCR reads and catalogs CDR3 proteins one per entry, DNA excluded. This table holds roughly 6,900 distinct CDR3 sequences. TRB was amplified from approximately 250 ng of peripheral blood genomic DNA per sample. This same sample was also taken into another study, of T cell repertoires in aging, cancer and after chemotherapy.

The sequencing sample was made of peripheral blood. The receptors were sampled from a human donor in good health.

The J gene is TRBJ1-2, the V gene TRBV12-3 or TRBV12-4; no DNA is available, so the TRBD1 call from TCRdb remains unchecked. The CDR3 has 13 residues. The CDR3 reads CASRSGGLRGYTF.

This clonotype is deemed medium-sized by its frequency. The rearrangement joins TRBV18 to TRBJ2-2. The CDR3 loop spans 14 amino acids. Per germline, CDR1 KGHSH and CDR2 LQKENI. The chain's CDR3 is CASTTTVNTGELFF.

V usage is TRBV7-6 and J usage is TRBJ1-4; TCRdb designates TRBD1, a call that cannot be tested without DNA. CDR3 size: 15 residues. From germline, CDR1 is SGHVS and CDR2 FNYEAQ. The CDR3 region is CASSSSGTDTEKLFF.

This clonotype is deemed medium-sized (0.01 to 0.1%) by its frequency. This chain joins TRBV19 and TRBJ1-2; TCRdb picks TRBD1, but there is no DNA to check that call. Germline CDR1 LNHDA, CDR2 SQIVND (reference sequence). This CDR3 spans 14 amino acids. The CDR3 loop reads CASSRGQGTEGYTF.

The chain joins TRBV28 to TRBJ2-5; TCRdb picks TRBD2, but there is no DNA to check that call. This CDR3 has 13 amino acids. Looked up from germline, CDR1 is MDHEN and CDR2 is SYDVKM. CDR3 loop: CASGLAGDETQYF. Combining the CDR3 with reference TRBV28 and TRBJ2-5 gives the whole variable domain DVKVTQSSRYLVKRTGEKVFLECVQDMDHENMFWYRQDPGLGLRLIYFSYDVKMKEKGDIPEGYSVSREKKERFSLILESASTNQTSMYLCASGLAGDETQYFGPGTRLLVL.

The chain's CDR3 is CASSPDSRSGNTIYF. This chain uses TRBV18 with TRBJ1-3; TCRdb returns TRBD1, unconfirmable since there is no DNA. The CDR3 has 15 residues. Germline values: CDR1 KGHSH, CDR2 LQKENI.

The V and J genes are TRBV11-1 and TRBJ2-1. Germline V lookup: CDR1 SGHAT, CDR2 FQDESV (reference sequence). The CDR3 length is 12 residues. The CDR3 loop is CASSLDGSEQFF.

The chain recombines TRBV6-5 with TRBJ1-3; the TCRdb D gene call, TRBD1, has no DNA to confirm it. Germline V CDR1 and CDR2: MNHEY, SVGAGI. There are 16 residues in the CDR3. Here the CDR3 reads CASSQDRPFSGNTIYF.

This clonotype is labeled medium-sized based on frequency. V is TRBV29-1 and J is TRBJ1-1. Per the germline V gene, CDR1 is SQVTM and CDR2 is ANQGSEA. The CDR3 length is 11 residues. CDR3 amino acids: CSVGQRFEAFF.

The chain combines TRBV29-1 with TRBJ2-1; the TCRdb D gene call, TRBD1, has no DNA to confirm it. The CDR3 is 15 amino acids. Germline V gene sequence: CDR1 SQVTM, CDR2 ANQGSEA. CDR3 amino acids: CSVSGTGASYNEQFF.

The chain couples TRBV6-4 to TRBJ2-2; the D call from TCRdb, TRBD2, cannot be confirmed without DNA. CDR1 and CDR2 from the germline V gene are MRHNA and SNTAGT. This CDR3 has 15 amino acids. This CDR3 reads CASSDSNGETGELFF.

This clonotype is labeled medium-sized (0.01 to 0.1%) based on frequency. This chain joins TRBV30 and TRBJ1-5; TCRdb names TRBD1, which stays unverified in the absence of DNA. Germline V gene sequence: CDR1 GTSNPN, CDR2 SVGIG (reference sequence). There are 13 residues in the CDR3. CDR3 in amino acids: CAAGTGGNQPQHF.

The gene calls are TRBV6-1 and TRBJ1-2; TCRdb returns TRBD1, unconfirmable since there is no DNA. This CDR3 region has 12 residues. The germline CDR1 and CDR2 sequences are MNHNS and SASEGT. CDR3: CASSETGRGYTF.

This clonotype is medium-sized by frequency. This rearrangement joins TRBV5-6 to TRBJ2-6; TCRdb's D call, TRBD1, is unchecked because there is no DNA. Germline V gene data show CDR1 as SGHDT and CDR2 as YYEEEE. This CDR3 has 16 residues. CDR3: CASSSAGVSGANVLTF.